Listed here are 21 T cell receptor beta chains from one sample, sequenced in a study of glioma-infiltrating T cells after dendritic cell vaccination. Data came from immunoSEQ multiplex PCR; TCRdb stores just in-frame clones and leaves some out. Of about 82,000 clones detected, roughly 90% appear once; the ten largest clones hold approximately 3.4%. The sample consisted of blood, taken before dendritic cell vaccination. Every receptor here comes from a human donor with glioblastoma.

The rearrangement uses TRBV13 and TRBJ2-3, with 10 bases aligning to TRBD2. The CDR3 length is 16 residues. Germline V gene lookup returns CDR1 PRHDT and CDR2 FYEKMQ (reference sequence). After removal of 5 bases from V and 1 base from J, the junction contained 6 bases not matched to a gene. The DNA for the CDR3 is TGTGCCAGCAGCGCCGAGCGGGGGGGCGGCACAGATACGCAGTATTTT. This encodes CASSAERGGGTDTQYF.

The chain joins TRBV7-9 to TRBJ2-1; 10 bases map to TRBD2. CDR1 SEHNR and CDR2 FQNEAQ come from the germline V gene (reference sequence). This CDR3 contains 14 residues. J was trimmed by 4 bases and V by 4 bases; bases with no gene match: 1. CDR3 amino acids: CASSSSGGYNEQFF. The CDR3 region has the DNA TGTGCCAGCAGCTCTAGCGGGGGTTACAATGAGCAGTTCTTC.

The chain combines TRBV9 with TRBJ2-1; possibly TRBD1 for D (6 bases). The germline V and J ends were trimmed by 3 bases and 9 bases, with 13 bases remaining between them. This CDR3 is 13 amino acids long. In germline, CDR1 is SGDLS, CDR2 YYNGEE. The CDR3 sequence: CASSERQEVEQFF. Here the CDR3 DNA reads TGTGCCAGCAGCGAACGACAGGAGGTTGAGCAGTTCTTC.

This sequence joins TRBV5-1 and TRBJ2-5; 8 positions match TRBD2. V shed 1 base and J 5 bases; nucleotides not matched to a gene: 10. From germline, CDR1 is SGHRS and CDR2 YFSETQ. CDR3 size: 16 residues. The CDR3 DNA reads as TGCGCCAGCAGCTTGCCAAACAGCGGGAGAGAGGAGACCCAGTACTTC. This sequence encodes CASSLPNSGREETQYF.

The chain recombines TRBV5-1 with TRBJ2-1, with 7 bases identical to TRBD2. The CDR3 is 15 residues long. Trimming at V came to 4 bases and at J to 8 bases, leaving 12 bases not matched to a gene. The germline V gene encodes CDR1 SGHRS and CDR2 YFSETQ. CDR3 residues: CASSLAGLGGYEQFF. DNA for the CDR3: TGCGCCAGCAGCCTGGCGGGCCTGGGGGGGTATGAGCAGTTCTTC.

The chain recombines TRBV30 with TRBJ2-5; 9 positions agree with TRBD1. V was pared by 0 bases and J by 5 bases, with 10 bases of the junction left unmatched. There are 16 residues in the CDR3. The germline gives CDR1 GTSNPN, CDR2 SVGIG (reference sequence). CDR3 region: CAWSVLGQGIGETQYF. As DNA, the CDR3 is TGTGCCTGGAGTGTACTGGGACAGGGAATTGGCGAGACCCAGTACTTC.

V usage is TRBV27 and J usage is TRBJ2-5; 7 bases match TRBD1. Germline CDR1 is MNHEY and CDR2 is SMNVEV (reference sequence). The CDR3 has 17 amino acids. Unmatched junction bases numbered 13, after V lost 4 bases and J lost 2 bases. CDR3 nucleotide sequence: TGTGCCAGCAGTTCCGACAGGGACAATAAAGGTCAAGAGACCCAGTACTTC. This sequence encodes CASSSDRDNKGQETQYF.

The chain employs TRBV2 and TRBJ1-1; the D gene is possibly TRBD1 (6 bases). This CDR3 has 16 amino acids. Trimming removed 4 bases from V and 6 bases from J, with 21 bases in between. The germline gives CDR1 SNHLY, CDR2 FYNNEI. The CDR3 reads CASSGRLQGTDAEAFF. The CDR3 region has the DNA TGTGCCAGCAGTGGTCGACTCCAGGGGACGGACGCTGAAGCTTTCTTT. Full variable domain (missing parts from reference TRBV2 and TRBJ1-1): EPEVTQTPSHQVTQMGQEVILRCVPISNHLYFYWYRQILGQKVEFLVSFYNNEISEKSEIFDDQFSVERPDGSNFTLKIRSTKLEDSAMYFCASSGRLQGTDAEAFFGQGTRLTVV.

The genes are TRBV6-6 and TRBJ1-5; the D gene is possibly TRBD1 (5 bases). V shed 2 bases and J shed 7 bases, with 12 bases lying between them. The CDR3 runs to 14 residues. The germline V gene has CDR1 MNHNY and CDR2 SVGAGI (reference sequence). The CDR3, as DNA: TGTGCCAGCAGTTACATGGGGCCCGGGCAGCCCCAGCATTTT. It is translated as CASSYMGPGQPQHF.

V and J are TRBV7-3 and TRBJ2-6; 7 bases match TRBD1. Germline CDR1 is SGHTA and CDR2 is FQGTGA. J was trimmed by 1 base and V by 2 bases; bases with no gene match: 2. The CDR3 is made up of 16 amino acids. CDR3 nucleotide sequence: TGTGCCAGCAGCTTACCGACAGGGTCTGGGGCCAACGTCCTGACTTTC. It codes for CASSLPTGSGANVLTF.

This chain connects TRBV9 to TRBJ2-5; 12 bases are a match to TRBD2. This CDR3 is 16 amino acids long. Germline values: CDR1 SGDLS, CDR2 YYNGEE. With 4 bases clipped from V and 0 bases from J, the junction kept 4 bases outside the gene matches. CDR3 loop: CASSSGLAGHQETQYF. The DNA of the CDR3 is TGTGCCAGCAGCTCTGGACTAGCGGGGCACCAAGAGACCCAGTACTTC. The full variable domain, in which reference TRBV9 and TRBJ2-5 provide the parts outside the CDR3, is DSGVTQTPKHLITATGQRVTLRCSPRSGDLSVYWYQQSLDQGLQFLIQYYNGEERAKGNILERFSAQQFPDLHSELNLSSLELGDSALYFCASSSGLAGHQETQYFGPGTRLLVL.

This chain connects TRBV2 to TRBJ2-5, with 12 nucleotides matching TRBD2. V was pared by 7 bases and J by 2 bases, with 8 bases of the junction left unmatched. CDR3 size: 16 residues. Germline values: CDR1 SNHLY, CDR2 FYNNEI. This CDR3 reads CASISSTSGGQETQYF. CDR3 DNA: TGTGCCAGCATTTCAAGTACTAGCGGGGGGCAAGAGACCCAGTACTTC.

The gene calls are TRBV10-2 and TRBJ2-2; 9 bases line up with TRBD2. V shed 0 bases, J shed 6 bases, and the junction held 2 bases outside the gene matches. The germline V gene encodes CDR1 WSHSY and CDR2 SAAADI. There are 15 residues in the CDR3. The CDR3 DNA reads TGCGCCAGCAGTGAGTCTAGCGGGGGTGCCGGGGAGCTGTTTTTT. Protein product: CASSESSGGAGELFF.

This chain connects TRBV6-6 to TRBJ1-2; TRBD1 matches 11 bases. Germline CDR1 and CDR2: MNHNY and SVGAGI (reference sequence). Losses at the gene ends were 6 bases for V and 4 bases for J; bases not matched to a gene: 7. This CDR3 comprises 15 residues. CDR3 in DNA: TGTGCCAGCAGCTCGGACAGGGGGCGATCCTATGGCTACACCTTC. This codes for CASSSDRGRSYGYTF.

This chain connects TRBV19 to TRBJ1-1, with 8 bases that match TRBD1. Per the germline V gene, CDR1 is LNHDA and CDR2 is SQIVND (reference sequence). Trimming cost V 7 bases and J 1 base; bases outside gene matches: 11. The CDR3 length is 16 residues. The CDR3: CASNPAQGAKNTEAFF. The CDR3 DNA reads TGTGCCAGTAACCCAGCCCAGGGGGCTAAGAACACTGAAGCTTTCTTT.

This chain joins TRBV6-5 and TRBJ2-7, with 8 bases that match TRBD1. Germline lookup yields CDR1 MNHEY and CDR2 SVGAGI. The V segment lost 0 bases and the J segment 5 bases; nucleotides outside the gene matches: 9. CDR3 size: 16 residues. CDR3 loop: CASSYSKGQGIHEQYF. CDR3 coding DNA: TGTGCCAGCAGTTACTCGAAAGGACAGGGTATCCACGAGCAGTACTTC.

This chain uses TRBV7-3 with TRBJ2-1; 10 positions agree with TRBD2. The CDR3 is 18 residues long. Germline V lookup: CDR1 SGHTA, CDR2 FQGTGA. V shed 6 bases and J 8 bases; nucleotides not matched to a gene: 19. The CDR3 DNA reads TGTGCCAGCAGTCAGGGGAGTAGCGGGAGGTTCCTTAGGGATGAGCAGTTCTTC. Translated: CASSQGSSGRFLRDEQFF.

The V and J genes are TRBV15 and TRBJ2-2; unclear D gene. Germline-derived CDR1 and CDR2 are LNHNV and YYDKDF (reference sequence). The CDR3 is made up of 16 amino acids. V was clipped by 0 bases and J by 2 bases, with 10 bases between them. CDR3 residues: CATSRERQPNTGELFF. Here the CDR3 DNA reads TGTGCCACCAGCAGAGAGAGGCAGCCCAACACCGGGGAGCTGTTTTTT.

The V call is TRBV9, the J call TRBJ2-7; unclear D gene. V dropped 3 bases and J dropped 0 bases, with 10 bases sitting between them. The CDR3 covers 14 residues. In germline, CDR1 is SGDLS, CDR2 YYNGEE. The CDR3 spells CASSAAPGSYEQYF. The CDR3, as DNA: TGTGCCAGCAGCGCGGCTCCGGGCTCCTACGAGCAGTACTTC.

This clone appeared a single time. This chain connects TRBV5-1 to TRBJ2-7, with TRBD1 matching over 7 bases. The CDR3 spans 15 residues. Germline lookup yields CDR1 SGHRS and CDR2 YFSETQ. J lost 0 bases, V lost 1 base, and 4 bases had no gene match. The CDR3 bases are TGCGCCAGCAGCTTGAGGGCAGGGGGCTCCTACGAGCAGTACTTC. It yields the protein CASSLRAGGSYEQYF.

The chain links TRBV27 to TRBJ2-1; 7 nucleotides match TRBD1. Losses at the gene ends were 8 bases for V and 10 bases for J; bases not matched to a gene: 29. CDR3 length: 19 amino acids. The V gene's germline CDR1 is MNHEY and CDR2 SMNVEV (reference sequence). This CDR3 is CASHRPGTAGTDVVKEQFF. CDR3 coding DNA: TGTGCCAGCCATCGACCAGGGACCGCCGGGACAGACGTGGTGAAGGAGCAGTTCTTC.